Listed here are 27 T cell receptor beta chains from one sample, sequenced in a study of blood T cells in healthy people across ages. Using a J-beta primer mix together with a sample-barcoded 5' primer, a second PCR was run for roughly 7 to 12 cycles. TCRdb used MiXCR to reprocess the 5' RACE reads, holding one entry per CDR3 protein. The sample lists 1.5 million to 2 million distinct CDR3 sequences, 34% occurring once. Material for sequencing was blood. Receptor source: a woman aged 25 to 39 in good health.

This clonotype has at least ten counts. The V call is TRBV5-1, the J call TRBJ2-1; 15 bases agree with TRBD2. CDR1 is SGHRS, CDR2 YFSETQ, per germline. V shed 4 bases and J 8 bases; nucleotides not matched to a gene: 7. The CDR3 contains 16 residues. The CDR3 reads CASSPRTSGGADEQFF. The CDR3 DNA reads as TGCGCCAGCAGCCCGAGGACTAGCGGGGGGGCCGATGAGCAGTTCTTC.

This clonotype was observed a few times. This rearrangement joins TRBV5-1 to TRBJ2-7; TRBD1 is a possible D gene (6 bases). The CDR3 consists of 15 residues. Germline CDR1 SGHRS, CDR2 YFSETQ. Trimming pared 5 bases from V and 0 bases from J, leaving 15 bases between. The DNA for the CDR3 is TGCGCCAGCAGACCCGGGACAACGGGCTCCTACGAGCAGTACTTC. This sequence encodes CASRPGTTGSYEQYF.

In its sample, this clonotype was seen once. This rearrangement joins TRBV5-5 to TRBJ2-3; 12 bases align to TRBD1. V trimming: 0 bases; J trimming: 3 bases; junction bases outside the gene matches: 5. Germline lookup yields CDR1 SGHKS and CDR2 YYEKEE (reference sequence). This CDR3 is built from 17 residues. CDR3 region: CASSLAGTGGATDTQYF. The CDR3 DNA is TGTGCCAGCAGCTTGGCAGGGACAGGGGGCGCGACAGATACGCAGTATTTT.

CDR3 loop: CASSPTGLAEYF. The CDR3 coding sequence is TGTGCCAGCTCACCAACGGGACTAGCGGAGTACTTC. This sequence joins TRBV18 and TRBJ2-4; 11 bases map to TRBD2. Germline CDR1 KGHSH, CDR2 LQKENI. V lost 2 bases, J lost 14 bases, and 2 bases stayed unmatched. This CDR3 spans 12 amino acids.

The chain carries TRBV28 and TRBJ1-2; D remains unclear. Germline V gene lookup returns CDR1 MDHEN and CDR2 SYDVKM. The V gene lost 3 bases and the J gene lost 6 bases, with 11 bases spanning the gap. This CDR3 spans 13 amino acids. The CDR3 DNA reads as TGTGCCAGCAGTTTTAGGACTCAGGATGGCTACACCTTC. Protein: CASSFRTQDGYTF.

V is TRBV3-1 and J is TRBJ2-1; no clear D. This CDR3 region has 15 residues. Germline CDR1 LGHDT, CDR2 YNNKEL (reference sequence). With 6 bases removed from V and 0 bases from J, the gap between germline ends came to 12 bases. The DNA of the CDR3 is TGTGCCAGCAGTCGCCAAGATTTCTCCTACAATGAGCAGTTCTTC. Translation: CASSRQDFSYNEQFF.

The CDR3 coding sequence is TGTGCCAGCAGCTTAGACCGTCGGGACAGGGCGATAGAGACCCAGTACTTC. This sequence encodes CASSLDRRDRAIETQYF. The chain employs TRBV11-2 and TRBJ2-5; 9 nucleotides agree with TRBD1. Trimming removed 0 bases from V and 4 bases from J; junction bases left unmatched: 9. The CDR3 has 17 residues. In germline, CDR1 is SGHAT, CDR2 FQNNGV.

This rearrangement joins TRBV6-5 to TRBJ2-7; TRBD1 aligns across 10 bases. Losses at the gene ends were 4 bases for V and 6 bases for J; bases not matched to a gene: 9. The germline CDR1 and CDR2 sequences are MNHEY and SVGAGI. The CDR3 is 15 residues long. CDR3 in amino acids: CASSFDRDRGREQYF. CDR3 DNA: TGTGCCAGCAGTTTTGACCGGGACAGGGGACGCGAGCAGTACTTC.

Only a few counts were recorded for this clonotype. The chain combines TRBV2 with TRBJ1-2; D might be TRBD1 (5 bases). V lost 6 bases and J 2 bases, leaving 16 bases between the germline ends. This CDR3 comprises 15 residues. Germline CDR1 SNHLY, CDR2 FYNNEI. The CDR3 spells CASRAFGGENYGYTF. The CDR3 bases are TGTGCCAGCAGAGCCTTCGGGGGGGAGAACTATGGCTACACCTTC.

This chain uses TRBV29-1 with TRBJ1-5; D is ambiguous. V was clipped by 4 bases and J by 1 base, with 8 bases between them. The CDR3 totals 13 residues. In germline, CDR1 is SQVTM, CDR2 ANQGSEA. CDR3 DNA: TGCAGCGTTGCGGAACCGAGCAATCAGCCCCAGCATTTT. Protein: CSVAEPSNQPQHF.

This clonotype was counted at least ten times. This rearrangement joins TRBV20-1 to TRBJ1-6; the D is unclear. This CDR3 has 16 amino acids. The V gene's germline CDR1 is DFQATT and CDR2 SNEGSKA (reference sequence). V lost 2 bases to trimming and J lost 7 bases, with 18 bases between them. CDR3 amino acids: CSARSRAGGPNSPLHF. The DNA for the CDR3 is TGCAGTGCTAGATCCCGGGCGGGCGGACCCAATTCACCCCTCCACTTT.

This sequence joins TRBV12-3 or TRBV12-4 and TRBJ2-1; no clear D. Trimming pared 6 bases from V and 10 bases from J, leaving 13 bases between. This CDR3 is 12 amino acids long. DNA of the CDR3: TGTGCCAGCAGCTCCCACGAGGTCGAGCAGTTCTTC. It is translated as CASSSHEVEQFF.

The chain employs TRBV7-2 and TRBJ2-3, with D possibly TRBD2 on 5 matching bases. The CDR3 length is 16 residues. The V gene lost 5 bases and the J gene lost 2 bases, with 17 bases spanning the gap. Germline V gives CDR1 SGHTA, CDR2 FQGNSA. This CDR3 is CASSAPQAANTDTQYF. As DNA, the CDR3 is TGTGCCAGCAGCGCCCCCCAAGCGGCCAACACAGATACGCAGTATTTT.

This clonotype occurred a few times. CDR3 in amino acids: CASSEDAAVGTGELFF. Here the CDR3 DNA reads TGTGCCAGCAGTGAGGACGCAGCGGTGGGCACCGGGGAGCTGTTTTTT. This chain links TRBV6-1 with TRBJ2-2; tentatively, D is TRBD2 (5 bases). The CDR3 totals 16 residues. V gave up 3 bases and J gave up 4 bases, with 15 bases separating them. CDR1 is MNHNS, CDR2 SASEGT, per germline.

V and J are TRBV5-5 and TRBJ2-3, with D possibly called TRBD1 or TRBD2 (6 bases each). Looked up from germline, CDR1 is SGHKS and CDR2 is YYEKEE (reference sequence). The CDR3 runs 15 residues. V lost 3 bases, J lost 4 bases, and 15 bases lay in between. CDR3 bases: TGTGCCAGCAGCTGGGGGGCGGGGATCGCAGATACGCAGTATTTT. Its translation is CASSWGAGIADTQYF.

A single count supports this clonotype. The rearrangement links TRBV4-1 to TRBJ2-7, with D possibly TRBD1 on 6 matching bases. The CDR3 sequence is 17 residues long. Trimming cost V 0 bases and J 1 base, with 16 bases left between them. Germline CDR1 and CDR2: MGHRA and YSYEKL. The CDR3 DNA reads as TGCGCCAGCAGCCAAGATCCCGACAGGTCCCTGTCCTACGAGCAGTACTTC. Protein product: CASSQDPDRSLSYEQYF.

As regards this clonotype: No DNA is shown, since the ends of the CDR3 on it are uncertain; the CDR3 is the one TCRdb lists. The genes are TRBV29-1 and TRBJ2-2; the table's D call, TRBD2, has no DNA check behind it. The germline gives CDR1 SQVTM, CDR2 ANQGSEA. The CDR3 spans 14 amino acids, including both terminal residues. CDR3 residues: CSVGAGASTGERFF.

The chain combines TRBV20-1 with TRBJ2-7; perhaps TRBD2 as D (5 bases). This CDR3 contains 12 residues. The V gene's germline CDR1 is DFQATT and CDR2 SNEGSKA (reference sequence). V shed 4 bases and J shed 5 bases, with 12 bases lying between them. The CDR3 sequence is CSAIRDIDEQYF. For the CDR3, the DNA is TGCAGTGCTATACGGGATATCGACGAGCAGTACTTC.

The rearrangement uses TRBV24-1 and TRBJ1-5; D gene uncertain. Germline CDR1 and CDR2: KGHDR and SFDVKD. The CDR3 extends over 13 amino acids. V lost 8 bases and J lost 2, with 9 bases in between. The DNA for the CDR3 is TGTGCCACCATCGATAAGGGCAATCAGCCCCAGCATTTT. The encoded protein is CATIDKGNQPQHF.

The chain links TRBV12-3 or TRBV12-4 to TRBJ1-2; no reliable D call. V lost 7 bases, J lost 8 bases, and 11 bases lay in between. The CDR3 sequence is 11 residues long. The CDR3 region is CASTGGQGYTF. In DNA form, the CDR3 reads TGTGCCAGCACAGGAGGCCAGGGCTACACCTTC.

Points on this clonotype: A much more abundant neighbour one base away suggests this may be a read error. The J gene is TRBJ2-4, the V gene TRBV29-1; the D gene could be TRBD1 or TRBD2 (5 bases each). In germline, CDR1 is SQVTM, CDR2 ANQGSEA. V was clipped by 3 bases and J by 13 bases, with 19 bases between them. The CDR3 length is 13 residues. The CDR3 sequence is CSVDWGLGDEQYF. The CDR3 DNA reads as TGCAGCGTTGATTGGGGGTTGGGTGATGAGCAGTACTTC.

This clonotype was detected a few times. The chain is built from TRBV7-9 and TRBJ2-1, with D possibly matching TRBD1 (6 bases). CDR3 length: 13 amino acids. Germline CDR1 reads SEHNR; CDR2 reads FQNEAQ (reference sequence). The ends were cut back, 1 base at V and 12 bases at J, with 13 bases in the middle. The CDR3 protein is CASSLDPGAGQFF. DNA of the CDR3: TGTGCCAGCAGCTTAGACCCAGGGGCCGGGCAGTTCTTC.

This sequence joins TRBV5-6 and TRBJ2-1; D call uncertain. The assigned J gene may be wrong: the sequence end matches TRBJ2-7 better. Germline V gene sequence: CDR1 SGHDT, CDR2 YYEEEE. The CDR3 spans 15 residues. CDR3 nucleotide sequence: TGTGCCAGCAGCTTCCATTCAAGCTCCTACAATGAGCAGTACTTC. Its translation: CASSFHSSSYNEQYF.

The rearrangement joins TRBV20-1 to TRBJ2-7, with a weak D call TRBD2 (6 bases). Germline CDR1 DFQATT, CDR2 SNEGSKA (reference sequence). This CDR3 contains 14 residues. V lost 4 bases and J lost 2, with 15 bases in between. CDR3 sequence: CSATKRANPYEQYF. Here the CDR3 DNA reads TGCAGTGCTACGAAGCGGGCTAACCCCTACGAGCAGTACTTC.

A remark on this clonotype: A much larger clone differs from this one at a single base, so this may be a read error. This chain links TRBV2 with TRBJ1-6; no clear D. The V gene's germline CDR1 is SNHLY and CDR2 FYNNEI. V shed 3 bases and J shed 6 bases, with 9 bases lying between them. The CDR3 is made up of 14 amino acids. The CDR3 DNA is TGTGCCAGCAGTGATGAGCACGGTAATTCACCCCTCCACTTT. Encoded protein: CASSDEHGNSPLHF.

This clonotype turned up a few times. The chain is built from TRBV7-2 and TRBJ1-1; D remains unclear. Germline V CDR1 and CDR2: SGHTA, FQGNSA. The CDR3 length is 14 residues. The V end lost 3 bases, the J end lost 0 bases, and 8 bases lay between the germline ends. The CDR3 DNA follows: TGTGCCAGCAGCTTCGGGTTGCTGAACACTGAAGCTTTCTTT. It yields the protein CASSFGLLNTEAFF.

The V gene is TRBV27, the J gene TRBJ1-1; D might be TRBD1 (6 bases). Trimming cost V 10 bases and J 5 bases, with 20 bases left between them. This CDR3 is built from 14 residues. Germline lookup yields CDR1 MNHEY and CDR2 SMNVEV (reference sequence). The CDR3 sequence is CATKWGGGETEAFF. The CDR3 DNA follows: TGTGCCACCAAATGGGGGGGGGGCGAAACTGAAGCTTTCTTT.